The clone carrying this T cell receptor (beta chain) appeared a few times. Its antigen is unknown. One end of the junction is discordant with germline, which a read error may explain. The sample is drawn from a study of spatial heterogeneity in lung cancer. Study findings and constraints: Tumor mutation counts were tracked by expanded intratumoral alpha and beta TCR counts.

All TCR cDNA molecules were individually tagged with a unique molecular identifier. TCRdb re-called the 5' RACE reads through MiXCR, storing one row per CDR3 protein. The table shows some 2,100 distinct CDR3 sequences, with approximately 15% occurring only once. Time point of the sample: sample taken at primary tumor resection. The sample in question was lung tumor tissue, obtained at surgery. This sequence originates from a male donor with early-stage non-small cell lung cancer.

CDR3 sequence: CVSKAGGQPQHF. CDR3 in DNA: TGTGTCAGCAAAGCAGGGGGCCAGCCCCAGCATTTT. The chain links TRBV28 to TRBJ1-5; the match to TRBD1 covers 8 bases. The CDR3 length is 12 residues. Germline CDR1 is MDHEN and CDR2 is SYDVKM.